The 8 T cell receptor beta chains listed next were all sequenced from one sample in a study of CD8 T cells in ankylosing spondylitis. TCRdb itself ran the 5' RACE reads through MiXCR, one entry per CDR3 protein. The table includes some 340,000 distinct CDR3 sequences, roughly 14% detected once. The specimen sequenced was blood, either unsorted or a sorted T cell fraction (not recorded which). The receptor source for this set is a male donor with ankylosing spondylitis or in good health (not recorded which).

This sequence joins TRBV12-5 and TRBJ2-2; no reliable D call. Germline V gene sequence: CDR1 LGHNT, CDR2 FRNRAP. This CDR3 is built from 13 residues. The germline V and J ends were trimmed by 4 bases and 5 bases, with 8 bases remaining between them. CDR3 bases: TGTGCTAGTGGTTCCGGTGGGACCGGGGAGCTGTTTTTT. Protein: CASGSGGTGELFF.

This clonotype was seen a few times. The V call is TRBV6-1, the J call TRBJ2-3; tentatively, D is TRBD2 (5 bases). V was trimmed by 5 bases and J by 3 bases, leaving 12 bases between them. This CDR3 comprises 14 residues. The germline V gene has CDR1 MNHNS and CDR2 SASEGT. The CDR3 coding sequence is TGTGCCAGCAGTCCACAGCTAGCAACAGATACGCAGTATTTT. Residues: CASSPQLATDTQYF.

The chain carries TRBV4-2 and TRBJ2-5; D uncertain. Trimming cost V 1 base and J 1 base, with 4 bases left between them. The CDR3 extends over 13 amino acids. The V gene's germline CDR1 is LGHNA and CDR2 YNFKEQ. CDR3 nucleotide sequence: TGTGCCAGCAGCCAAGCTACCCAAGAGACCCAGTACTTC. Translated, it gives CASSQATQETQYF.

Comment on this clonotype: One end of the junction does not line up with germline, which may come from a read error. The chain recombines TRBV7-9 with TRBJ2-2, with 9 bases lining up with TRBD2. The CDR3 sequence is 15 residues long. Per the germline V gene, CDR1 is SEHNR and CDR2 is FQNEAQ (reference sequence). For the CDR3, the DNA is TGTGCCAGCGGCTTGTGGACTAGCGAGCCCGGGGAGCTGTTTTTT. Translated, it gives CASGLWTSEPGELFF.

The table lists this clonotype with a few counts. This chain joins TRBV3-1 and TRBJ2-3; the D gene is possibly TRBD2 (6 bases). The V end lost 1 base, the J end lost 2 bases, and 10 bases lay between the germline ends. This CDR3 is 15 amino acids long. Looked up from germline, CDR1 is LGHDT and CDR2 is YNNKEL (reference sequence). The CDR3 DNA reads as TGTGCCAGCAGCCAAGGGGGACTGGTCACAGATACGCAGTATTTT. Its translation is CASSQGGLVTDTQYF.

This clonotype has ten or more counts. This chain connects TRBV15 to TRBJ2-7; TRBD2 matches at 7 bases. The trim removed 0 bases at V and 0 bases at J, leaving 8 bases unmatched. Germline lookup yields CDR1 LNHNV and CDR2 YYDKDF (reference sequence). The CDR3 is made up of 17 amino acids. The CDR3 DNA reads TGTGCCACCAGCAGAGATTCCGGGCGGGGGTTCTCCTACGAGCAGTACTTC. It codes for CATSRDSGRGFSYEQYF.

Only a few counts were recorded for this clonotype. The chain has TRBV12-3 or TRBV12-4 and TRBJ1-2; 7 bases are a match to TRBD1. This CDR3 is 17 amino acids long. V lost 6 bases to trimming and J lost 4 bases; unmatched junction nucleotides: 17. The CDR3, as DNA: TGTGCCAGCAGAGCAAGTCTTCAGGGGGATCGTCCCTATGGCTACACCTTC. Translating gives CASRASLQGDRPYGYTF.

The rearrangement uses TRBV6-5 and TRBJ2-1; perhaps TRBD2 as D (6 bases). Per germline, CDR1 MNHEY and CDR2 SVGAGI. The CDR3 totals 15 residues. Trimming removed 0 bases from V and 7 bases from J, with 13 bases in between. The CDR3 protein is CASSYSLAAFNEQFF. Written as DNA, the CDR3 is TGTGCCAGCAGTTACTCACTAGCTGCCTTTAATGAGCAGTTCTTC.